These 30 T cell receptor beta chains were sequenced from one sample in a study of T-cell reconstitution after alpha-beta-depleted transplantation in children (dated by TCRdb to the mid-2010s). Read against the paper, the sample's treatment or condition label means: allogeneic hematopoietic cell transplantation with graft depleted of TCRalphabeta T cells and CD19 B cells. Library prep was done by PCR. Sequencing instrument: Illumina HiSeq 2500. TCR library preparation used molecular barcoding, with unique molecular identifiers applied to normalize quantification of the TCRbeta repertoire. The raw public data were reprocessed by TCRdb itself: fastp quality trimming at Q25, MiXCR clonotype calling, in-frame beta chains only. Entries are consolidated by CDR3 protein sequence, retaining the most common genes and DNA. The sample table shows approximately 800,000 distinct CDR3 sequences, and around 15% are seen once. The ten most abundant clones make up around 4.5% of the sample.

The sequencing here drew on PBMCs, mostly from graft donor cells, taken 360 days after TCRalphabeta/CD19-depleted stem cell transplant. The receptors derive from a male patient younger than 18 who had a stem cell transplant for acute lymphoblastic leukemia, so the T cells may come from the graft donor.

V usage is TRBV28 and J usage is TRBJ2-3; perhaps TRBD1 as D (5 bases). V was clipped by 1 base and J by 3 bases, with 11 bases between them. This CDR3 contains 15 residues. Germline loops: CDR1 MDHEN, CDR2 SYDVKM. The CDR3 DNA is TGTGCCAGCAGTTTATCAGGGTCCGTTACAGATACGCAGTATTTT. Amino acids: CASSLSGSVTDTQYF.

There are a few counts of this clonotype. The J gene is TRBJ2-5, the V gene TRBV5-1; no clear D gene. The ends were cut back, 1 base at V and 2 bases at J, with 12 bases in the middle. CDR1 is SGHRS, CDR2 YFSETQ, per germline. There are 15 residues in the CDR3. CDR3 in amino acids: CASSLTANLQETQYF. CDR3 bases: TGCGCCAGCAGCTTGACAGCCAACCTGCAAGAGACCCAGTACTTC.

J is TRBJ1-2 and V is TRBV20-1; perhaps TRBD1 as D (6 bases). CDR1 is DFQATT, CDR2 SNEGSKA, per germline (reference sequence). The CDR3 spans 13 residues. The V gene lost 0 bases and the J gene lost 6 bases, with 11 bases spanning the gap. CDR3 in amino acids: CSARDRGPDGYTF. In DNA form, the CDR3 reads TGCAGTGCTAGAGATCGGGGGCCGGATGGCTACACCTTC.

This clonotype was detected only a few times. The rearrangement links TRBV9 to TRBJ2-7, with no clear D. Trimming pared 4 bases from V and 1 base from J, leaving 12 bases between. CDR3 size: 14 residues. Germline values: CDR1 SGDLS, CDR2 YYNGEE. The CDR3, as DNA: TGTGCCAGCAGCCCAGAGAGTAGTTCCTACGAGCAGTACTTC. Protein sequence: CASSPESSSYEQYF.

V and J are TRBV11-2 and TRBJ2-7; TRBD1 aligns across 9 bases. The CDR3 is 12 amino acids. Germline CDR1 SGHAT, CDR2 FQNNGV. J was trimmed by 10 bases and V by 3 bases; bases with no gene match: 4. CDR3 nucleotides: TGTGCCAGCAGCTTCGACAGGGGGAAACAGTACTTC. It is translated as CASSFDRGKQYF.

This chain links TRBV7-6 with TRBJ2-2; 9 nucleotides align to TRBD2. Germline V gene sequence: CDR1 SGHVS, CDR2 FNYEAQ. Unmatched junction bases numbered 0, after V lost 1 base and J lost 3 bases. The CDR3 is 15 residues long. The CDR3 region has the DNA TGTGCCAGCAGCTTAGTAGCGGGGGACACCGGGGAGCTGTTTTTT. This sequence encodes CASSLVAGDTGELFF. Full variable domain (missing parts from reference TRBV7-6 and TRBJ2-2): GAGVSQSPRYKVTKRGQDVALRCDPISGHVSLYWYRQALGQGPEFLTYFNYEAQQDKSGLPNDRFSAERPEGSISTLTIQRTEQRDSAMYRCASSLVAGDTGELFFGEGSRLTVL.

Only a few counts were recorded for this clonotype. The rearrangement uses TRBV5-1 and TRBJ1-2, with D hard to call. Trimming left V 6 bases short and J 7 bases short, with 16 bases between. CDR1 SGHRS and CDR2 YFSETQ come from the germline V gene. This CDR3 is 13 amino acids long. The CDR3 sequence: CASTREEFGGYTF. The CDR3 region has the DNA TGCGCCAGCACTAGGGAGGAGTTTGGTGGCTACACCTTC.

V gene TRBV7-9 combines with J gene TRBJ2-7, with 7 bases that match TRBD1. CDR1 and CDR2 (germline): SEHNR, FQNEAQ (reference sequence). The CDR3 has 15 amino acids. V shed 5 bases and J 4 bases; nucleotides not matched to a gene: 11. The DNA for the CDR3 is TGTGCCAGCAGCCCCTCCGGACAGGTGAGGTACGAGCAGTACTTC. Encoded protein: CASSPSGQVRYEQYF. The variable domain in full, completed from reference TRBV7-9 and TRBJ2-7, reads DTGVSQNPRHKITKRGQNVTFRCDPISEHNRLYWYRQTLGQGPEFLTYFQNEAQLEKSRLLSDRFSAERPKGSFSTLEIQRTEQGDSAMYLCASSPSGQVRYEQYFGPGTRLTVT.

The table lists this clonotype with many counts. This chain connects TRBV12-3 or TRBV12-4 to TRBJ1-2, with a possible D match to TRBD1 (5 bases). The V and J ends lost 6 bases and 8 bases respectively, with 10 bases between them. The CDR3 length is 11 residues. In nucleotides, the CDR3 is TGTGCCAGCAGCCGACAGTACGGCTACACCTTC. Its protein is CASSRQYGYTF.

The chain couples TRBV7-9 to TRBJ2-7; D gene unclear. The CDR3 totals 12 residues. Germline-derived CDR1 and CDR2 are SEHNR and FQNEAQ (reference sequence). Deletions cut 3 bases from V and 2 bases from J, with 5 bases between. CDR3 sequence (DNA): TGTGCCAGCAGCTTCTGGGCCTACGAGCAGTACTTC. It yields the protein CASSFWAYEQYF.

This clonotype was seen only a few times. The chain recombines TRBV4-1 with TRBJ2-2; 11 bases agree with TRBD2. Germline V gives CDR1 MGHRA, CDR2 YSYEKL. J gave up 0 bases and V 4 bases, and 7 bases lay outside the gene matches. This CDR3 has 18 amino acids. This chain's CDR3 is CASSPQGLAATNTGELFF. CDR3 in DNA: TGCGCCAGCAGCCCCCAGGGACTAGCGGCAACGAACACCGGGGAGCTGTTTTTT.

The rearrangement links TRBV6-5 to TRBJ2-1; TRBD2 is a possible D gene (5 bases). This CDR3 contains 15 residues. Germline V gene data show CDR1 as MNHEY and CDR2 as SVGAGI. With 2 bases removed from V and 4 bases from J, the gap between germline ends came to 12 bases. CDR3 DNA sequence: TGTGCCAGCAGTTACGATCTAGCACTTTACAATGAGCAGTTCTTC. Its protein product is CASSYDLALYNEQFF.

This clonotype has only a few counts. The V and J genes are TRBV7-2 and TRBJ1-2; TRBD1 matches 8 bases. V dropped 5 bases and J dropped 7; count of bases not matched to a gene: 9. Germline CDR1 and CDR2: SGHTA and FQGNSA. The CDR3 runs to 14 residues. CDR3 sequence reads: CASSPRTGKPGYTF. The CDR3 DNA reads TGTGCCAGCAGCCCTCGGACAGGGAAGCCTGGCTACACCTTC. The full variable domain, rest sourced from reference TRBV7-2 and TRBJ1-2, is GAGVSQSPSNKVTEKGKDVELRCDPISGHTALYWYRQSLGQGLEFLIYFQGNSAPDKSGLPSDRFSAERTGGSVSTLTIQRTQQEDSAVYLCASSPRTGKPGYTFGSGTRLTVV.

This clonotype turned up a few times. The rearrangement links TRBV29-1 to TRBJ2-1; 11 bases are shared with TRBD2. V shed 7 bases and J 1 base; nucleotides not matched to a gene: 15. The CDR3 is made up of 18 amino acids. Germline CDR1 is SQVTM and CDR2 is ANQGSEA. The CDR3 coding sequence is TGCAGCGCCCGAAGTGGGGGGGGACTAGCGGTTTCCTACAATGAGCAGTTCTTC. Translating it yields CSARSGGGLAVSYNEQFF.

The chain joins TRBV6-5 to TRBJ1-3, with D perhaps matching TRBD1 (5 bases). The V and J ends lost 2 bases and 2 bases respectively, with 13 bases between them. Germline values: CDR1 MNHEY, CDR2 SVGAGI. The length of the CDR3 is 16 residues. The CDR3 protein is CASSYQGIDAGNTIYF. The CDR3 bases are TGTGCCAGCAGTTACCAGGGAATAGATGCTGGAAACACCATATATTTT.

This clonotype was observed a handful of times. The chain uses TRBV7-9 and TRBJ1-5, with D possibly matching TRBD1 (6 bases). Germline-derived CDR1 and CDR2 are SEHNR and FQNEAQ (reference sequence). The germline V and J ends were trimmed by 8 bases and 6 bases, with 14 bases remaining between them. CDR3 length: 13 amino acids. The CDR3 is CASQVGGVQPQHF. The CDR3 region has the DNA TGTGCCAGCCAAGTAGGGGGGGTTCAGCCCCAGCATTTT.

This clonotype was detected only a few times. This chain uses TRBV6-4 with TRBJ1-2; no clear D. V was trimmed by 6 bases and J by 8 bases, leaving 16 bases between them. Germline CDR1 and CDR2: MRHNA and SNTAGT. The CDR3 has 13 amino acids. Here the CDR3 reads CASSPDTVGGYTF. DNA of the CDR3: TGTGCCAGCAGCCCTGACACGGTTGGAGGCTACACCTTC.

This chain connects TRBV7-9 to TRBJ1-4, with a tentative D call TRBD1 (5 bases). The CDR3 has 15 residues. Germline V gives CDR1 SEHNR, CDR2 FQNEAQ (reference sequence). Trimming stripped 5 bases from V and 5 bases from J, with 15 bases between. DNA of the CDR3: TGTGCCAGCAGCCGGTTTCGGGACGAGAATGAAAAACTGTTTTTT. This translates into CASSRFRDENEKLFF.

V usage is TRBV5-1 and J usage is TRBJ2-5; no clear D. Trimming removed 0 bases from V and 4 bases from J, with 19 bases in between. Germline lookup yields CDR1 SGHRS and CDR2 YFSETQ. The CDR3 sequence is 17 residues long. The CDR3 sequence: CASSLAGARGPLETQYF. The CDR3, as DNA: TGCGCCAGCAGCTTGGCCGGAGCTAGAGGCCCGCTAGAGACCCAGTACTTC.

This clonotype was detected only a few times. This rearrangement joins TRBV3-1 to TRBJ2-2; the D call may be TRBD1 or TRBD2 (5 bases each). CDR3 length: 15 amino acids. V was clipped by 2 bases and J by 3 bases, with 10 bases between them. The germline gives CDR1 LGHDT, CDR2 YNNKEL (reference sequence). The CDR3 loop is CASSQRGVDTGELFF. The CDR3, as DNA: TGTGCCAGCAGCCAAAGAGGGGTGGACACCGGGGAGCTGTTTTTT.

This clonotype was picked up a small number of times. This rearrangement joins TRBV7-6 to TRBJ2-3, with D hard to call. V was cut by 3 bases and J by 4 bases, with 8 bases left in between. CDR3 size: 13 residues. Looked up from germline, CDR1 is SGHVS and CDR2 is FNYEAQ. The CDR3 sequence: CASSLSEADTQYF. CDR3 bases: TGTGCCAGCAGCTTGAGTGAAGCAGATACGCAGTATTTT.

In its sample, this clonotype was seen a few times. V usage is TRBV10-3 and J usage is TRBJ2-1; D possibly uses TRBD1 or TRBD2 (6 bases each). This CDR3 spans 14 amino acids. Deletions cut 2 bases from V and 6 bases from J, with 11 bases between. Germline assignment: CDR1 ENHRY and CDR2 SYGVKD. The CDR3 bases are TGTGCCATCAGTGAGGGGGGGCCAAGCAATGAGCAGTTCTTC. It is translated as CAISEGGPSNEQFF.

The rearrangement uses TRBV24-1 and TRBJ2-5, with TRBD2 matching 10 bases. The germline V gene encodes CDR1 KGHDR and CDR2 SFDVKD. J lost 2 bases, V lost 5 bases, and 4 bases had no gene match. The CDR3 length is 15 residues. Written as DNA, the CDR3 is TGTGCCACCAGTGCGAGCGGGAGGGTGCAAGAGACCCAGTACTTC. Protein: CATSASGRVQETQYF.

The chain combines TRBV6-5 with TRBJ2-5; D possibly corresponds to TRBD2 (6 bases). Looked up from germline, CDR1 is MNHEY and CDR2 is SVGAGI. V was clipped by 4 bases and J by 5 bases, with 17 bases between them. The CDR3 runs 15 residues. CDR3 sequence reads: CASSSPRAGGETQYF. CDR3 nucleotide sequence: TGTGCCAGCAGTTCGCCCCGGGCTGGGGGGGAGACCCAGTACTTC.

This clonotype was recorded many times. Written as DNA, the CDR3 is TGTGCCAGCAGCCGGGACAGGGCAAAAGAGACCCAGTACTTC. This gives the protein CASSRDRAKETQYF. The chain uses TRBV6-1 and TRBJ2-5, with 9 bases lining up with TRBD1. Germline CDR1 reads MNHNS; CDR2 reads SASEGT. With 6 bases clipped from V and 3 bases from J, the junction kept 5 bases outside the gene matches. This CDR3 is built from 14 residues.

This clonotype appeared once. The chain uses TRBV25-1 and TRBJ2-7; D may be TRBD2 (6 bases). The CDR3 sequence is 14 residues long. V lost 1 base and J lost 3, with 10 bases in between. Germline V gene sequence: CDR1 MGHDK, CDR2 SYGVNS. In DNA form, the CDR3 reads TGTGCCAGCAGTGAATTCGGGAGCGTCTACGAGCAGTACTTC. It codes for CASSEFGSVYEQYF.

The V and J genes are TRBV7-9 and TRBJ2-1, with D perhaps matching TRBD1 (5 bases). The ends were cut back, 8 bases at V and 2 bases at J, with 16 bases in the middle. Germline assignment: CDR1 SEHNR and CDR2 FQNEAQ (reference sequence). The CDR3 loop spans 15 amino acids. CDR3 nucleotides: TGTGCCAGCTTAGCAGGGAATCGCCCCTACAATGAGCAGTTCTTC. Translated, it gives CASLAGNRPYNEQFF.

This clonotype appeared a few times. CDR3 sequence reads: CSAKGGATFYEQYF. The CDR3 bases are TGCAGTGCCAAAGGGGGCGCAACCTTTTACGAGCAGTACTTC. The chain has TRBV20-1 and TRBJ2-7, with 7 bases lining up with TRBD1. V shed 6 bases, J shed 4 bases, and the junction held 12 bases outside the gene matches. The CDR3 contains 14 residues. In germline, CDR1 is DFQATT, CDR2 SNEGSKA (reference sequence).

This clonotype was recorded at least ten times. The chain uses TRBV28 and TRBJ1-1, with D unclear. The CDR3 runs 14 residues. Germline CDR1 MDHEN, CDR2 SYDVKM. V shed 5 bases and J shed 0 bases, with 10 bases lying between them. The CDR3 is CASSPRTLNTEAFF. CDR3 nucleotides: TGTGCCAGCAGTCCCCGGACTCTGAACACTGAAGCTTTCTTT.

In nucleotides, the CDR3 is TGTGCCAGCAGCCAAGGTCGAAGCGGGAGGTATGAGACCCAGTACTTC. The encoded protein is CASSQGRSGRYETQYF. The J gene is TRBJ2-5, the V gene TRBV3-1, with TRBD2 identical over 9 bases. Per the germline V gene, CDR1 is LGHDT and CDR2 is YNNKEL (reference sequence). CDR3 length equals 16 residues. V was pared by 1 base and J by 5 bases, with 8 bases of the junction left unmatched.